The entry below describes one T cell receptor beta chain. The antigen it binds to is not known. There are no base qualities to consult, and no much larger clone falls within one base. These data are taken from a study of T cell changes during pregnancy in multiple sclerosis (dated by TCRdb to between 2019 and 2020). In terms of the full investigation: Changes in the T cell repertoire over the course of pregnancy were examined in this study in women with multiple sclerosis.

Receptor amplification or capture employed the immunoSEQ multiplex PCR assay. The clones in this table, taken by TCRdb from immuneACCESS, are in-frame only. Not every clone is retained; where verified, under half of the shortfall comes from an unresolved V gene, and the cause of the rest is unknown. For this sample the table gives more than 35,000 clones, of which 92% were detected only once. The ten largest clonotypes hold 0.43% of the sample. CDR1 and CDR2, looked up from the germline V gene, are SGHTA and FQGNSA. Its CDR3 holds 18 amino acids, cysteine through phenylalanine. Here the CDR3 DNA is all that survives: 54 bases in frame from base 1. The germline V and J ends show losses of 5 bases and 4 bases respectively, and no gene match explains 12 bases of the junction.

The material was CD4+ T cells from peripheral blood mononuclear cells, obtained in the third trimester of pregnancy. The sequence came from a female donor in good health, enrolled as a control in a pregnancy study. Recombination linked TRBV7-2 to TRBJ2-1; TRBD2 aligns with 12 central bases. Here is the DNA: TGTGCCAGCAGCCTATGGGAAATTGGACTAGCGGGGTACAATGAGCAGTTCTTC. This encodes CASSLWEIGLAGYNEQFF.